These 25 T cell receptor beta chains came from one sample sequenced in a study of glioma-infiltrating T cells. Amplification of TCR alpha and beta CDR3 regions from RNA used iRepertoire nested multiplex PCR. TCRdb used MiXCR to reprocess the multiplex PCR reads, holding one entry per CDR3 protein. The table records approximately 4,400 distinct CDR3 sequences, approximately 24% of them present only once. The material sequenced was glioma tissue, nonneoplastic brain tissue, or PBMCs (not recorded which). These receptor sequences come from a human donor with low-grade glioma or glioblastoma, undergoing nonglioma brain surgery, or in good health (not recorded which).

This clonotype has at least ten counts. The chain employs TRBV2 and TRBJ2-1, with a possible D match to TRBD2 (6 bases). Germline V gene data show CDR1 as SNHLY and CDR2 as FYNNEI. This CDR3 has 15 amino acids. V gave up 1 base and J gave up 0 bases, with 7 bases separating them. This chain's CDR3 is CASSEVTSSYNEQFF. The CDR3 region has the DNA TGTGCCAGCAGTGAAGTGACTAGCTCCTACAATGAGCAGTTCTTC. The full variable domain, completed using reference TRBV2 and TRBJ2-1, is EPEVTQTPSHQVTQMGQEVILRCVPISNHLYFYWYRQILGQKVEFLVSFYNNEISEKSEIFDDQFSVERPDGSNFTLKIRSTKLEDSAMYFCASSEVTSSYNEQFFGPGTRLTVL.

By sample fraction, this clonotype is medium-sized (0.01 to 0.1%). The V and J genes are TRBV25-1 and TRBJ2-5; 12 positions agree with TRBD2. Germline assignment: CDR1 MGHDK and CDR2 SYGVNS. Losses at the gene ends were 6 bases for V and 4 bases for J; bases not matched to a gene: 9. CDR3 length: 16 amino acids. Here the CDR3 DNA reads TGTGCCAGCAGCCCGGGACTAGCGGGTGGGGGAGAGACCCAGTACTTC. Its protein is CASSPGLAGGGETQYF.

This clonotype is medium-sized by share. The chain is built from TRBV7-2 and TRBJ2-3; 7 bases line up with TRBD1. The CDR3 length is 15 residues. Germline values: CDR1 SGHTA, CDR2 FQGNSA. J gave up 0 bases and V 5 bases, and 5 bases lay outside the gene matches. The CDR3 protein is CASSPTGSSTDTQYF. In nucleotides, the CDR3 is TGTGCCAGCAGCCCGACAGGGTCCAGCACAGATACGCAGTATTTT. The full variable domain, completed using reference TRBV7-2 and TRBJ2-3, is GAGVSQSPSNKVTEKGKDVELRCDPISGHTALYWYRQSLGQGLEFLIYFQGNSAPDKSGLPSDRFSAERTGGSVSTLTIQRTQQEDSAVYLCASSPTGSSTDTQYFGPGTRLTVL.

This clonotype has just a few counts. The junction shows a germline mismatch at one end, possibly a read error. The V and J genes are TRBV27 and TRBJ2-5, with 9 bases that match TRBD2. The germline CDR1 and CDR2 sequences are MNHEY and SMNVEV (reference sequence). There are 16 residues in the CDR3. CDR3 sequence: CASSLSPAGGPDTQYF. The CDR3 DNA follows: TGTGCCAGCAGTCTATCGCCAGCGGGGGGTCCTGATACCCAGTACTTC.

Notes on this clonotype: This may be a read error: a much more frequent sequence differs by one nucleotide. CDR3 loop: CASSLTSGVAVLAKNIQYF. CDR3 nucleotide sequence: TGTGCCAGCAGTTTAACTAGCGGGGTGGCAGTTTTAGCCAAAAACATTCAGTACTTC. The V and J genes are TRBV9 and TRBJ2-4; 10 positions agree with TRBD2. V was pared by 5 bases and J by 0 bases, with 14 bases of the junction left unmatched. The CDR3 is 19 residues long. Per the germline V gene, CDR1 is SGDLS and CDR2 is YYNGEE.

Many counts were recorded for this clonotype. This chain links TRBV5-1 with TRBJ2-2; 8 bases are shared with TRBD1. Germline trimming cut 5 bases from V and 6 bases from J; bases unmatched to any gene: 6. The CDR3 length is 14 residues. CDR1 SGHRS and CDR2 YFSETQ come from the germline V gene. CDR3 amino acids: CASRSTGASGELFF. DNA for the CDR3: TGCGCCAGCAGGTCGACAGGGGCATCCGGGGAGCTGTTTTTT.

This clonotype is medium-sized by share. The chain has TRBV19 and TRBJ1-5; D not certain. The V end lost 7 bases, the J end lost 0 bases, and 10 bases lay between the germline ends. The CDR3 runs 14 residues. Germline-derived CDR1 and CDR2 are LNHDA and SQIVND (reference sequence). CDR3 sequence reads: CASTRAPSNQPQHF. Here the CDR3 DNA reads TGTGCCAGTACTAGGGCACCTAGCAATCAGCCCCAGCATTTT.

This clonotype is labeled as medium-sized. The chain combines TRBV6-1 with TRBJ1-1; 7 nucleotides agree with TRBD1. The trim removed 6 bases at V and 8 bases at J, leaving 12 bases unmatched. The CDR3 runs to 14 residues. Germline V gene sequence: CDR1 MNHNS, CDR2 SASEGT. The CDR3 spells CASSGTVPRGEAFF. In DNA form, the CDR3 reads TGTGCCAGCAGCGGGACAGTACCTCGTGGAGAAGCTTTCTTT.

This clonotype was recorded at least ten times. This rearrangement joins TRBV9 to TRBJ2-3; perhaps TRBD1 as D (5 bases). This CDR3 contains 14 residues. Germline-derived CDR1 and CDR2 are SGDLS and YYNGEE. V was pared by 0 bases and J by 10 bases, with 15 bases between. CDR3 sequence (DNA): TGTGCCAGCAGCGTAGATTCAGGGCTGACGGCGCAGTATTTT. Its translation is CASSVDSGLTAQYF.

This clonotype is medium-sized. The chain uses TRBV20-1 and TRBJ2-3; D might be TRBD2 (5 bases). This CDR3 comprises 12 residues. Per the germline V gene, CDR1 is DFQATT and CDR2 is SNEGSKA (reference sequence). The ends were cut back, 5 bases at V and 2 bases at J, with 8 bases in the middle. This chain's CDR3 is CSAVSATDTQYF. The CDR3 DNA reads TGCAGTGCTGTTAGCGCCACAGATACGCAGTATTTT.

This clonotype was observed at least ten times. The V call is TRBV3-1, the J call TRBJ1-6; D is perhaps TRBD1 (5 bases). V was cut by 8 bases and J by 8 bases, with 19 bases left in between. The germline CDR1 and CDR2 sequences are LGHDT and YNNKEL (reference sequence). The length of the CDR3 is 15 residues. CDR3 bases: TGTGCCAGCCAAAGTCCGGGACTTGGCGATTCACCCCTCCACTTT. Its protein is CASQSPGLGDSPLHF.

The chain links TRBV29-1 to TRBJ2-3, with TRBD2 as a possible D gene (5 bases). This CDR3 is 12 amino acids long. Germline V gives CDR1 SQVTM, CDR2 ANQGSEA. Trimming left V 6 bases short and J 4 bases short, with 11 bases between. The CDR3: CSVIASADTQYF. The CDR3 coding sequence is TGCAGCGTAATAGCGAGCGCAGATACGCAGTATTTT.

This sequence joins TRBV27 and TRBJ1-1; tentatively, D is TRBD1 (5 bases). CDR3 length equals 14 residues. Germline CDR1 MNHEY, CDR2 SMNVEV (reference sequence). Trimming removed 4 bases at V and 1 base at J, with 10 bases between. Here the CDR3 reads CASSYGGGNTEAFF. The CDR3 region has the DNA TGTGCCAGCAGTTACGGGGGAGGGAACACTGAAGCTTTCTTT.

In this sample, this clonotype turned up many times. The chain links TRBV5-1 to TRBJ2-6; D gene uncertain. The CDR3 sequence is 16 residues long. Germline V gives CDR1 SGHRS, CDR2 YFSETQ. V dropped 4 bases and J dropped 2 bases, with 13 bases sitting between them. The CDR3 DNA reads TGCGCCAGCAGCCTGGGGAAAGCCGCTGGGGCCAACGTCCTGACTTTC. This sequence encodes CASSLGKAAGANVLTF.

This clonotype was recorded at least ten times. The chain combines TRBV5-6 with TRBJ2-5, with a weak D call TRBD2 (5 bases). With 4 bases removed from V and 4 bases from J, the gap between germline ends came to 26 bases. From germline, CDR1 is SGHDT and CDR2 YYEEEE. CDR3 length: 18 residues. The CDR3 DNA follows: TGTGCCAGCAGCGATGGGCAGATAATTGGGAGAAGAGGAGAGACCCAGTACTTC. Protein: CASSDGQIIGRRGETQYF.

This clonotype showed up many times. The rearrangement joins TRBV5-4 to TRBJ2-5, with TRBD1 identical over 9 bases. V was clipped by 1 base and J by 5 bases; unmatched bases: 6. The CDR3 is 15 amino acids. Looked up from germline, CDR1 is SGHNT and CDR2 is YYREEE (reference sequence). As DNA, the CDR3 is TGTGCCAGCAGCTTGTCGGGACAGGGAGGGGAGACCCAGTACTTC. Its protein is CASSLSGQGGETQYF.

In its sample, this clonotype is medium-sized (0.01 to 0.1%). The CDR3 loop is CASSQDESGMNTEAFF. CDR3 nucleotide sequence: TGCGCCAGCAGCCAAGATGAGTCAGGGATGAACACTGAAGCTTTCTTT. The J gene is TRBJ1-1, the V gene TRBV4-1; D may be TRBD1 (5 bases). The CDR3 has 16 residues. Germline V CDR1 and CDR2: MGHRA, YSYEKL. Trimming removed 0 bases from V and 0 bases from J, with 11 bases in between.

This clonotype is deemed medium-sized. The chain uses TRBV24-1 and TRBJ2-1; TRBD2 might be the D (6 bases). This CDR3 spans 15 amino acids. CDR1 KGHDR and CDR2 SFDVKD come from the germline V gene. Trimming removed 7 bases at V and 0 bases at J, with 12 bases between. The CDR3 sequence is CATSARGSSYNEQFF. CDR3 DNA sequence: TGTGCCACCAGCGCGCGGGGCAGCTCCTACAATGAGCAGTTCTTC.

In its sample, this clonotype ranks as medium-sized. The V call is TRBV15, the J call TRBJ1-6; D gene unclear. V was shortened by 4 bases and J by 3 bases, with 13 bases between the two germline ends. The CDR3 is 16 amino acids. The germline gives CDR1 LNHNV, CDR2 YYDKDF (reference sequence). CDR3 in amino acids: CATSTQSPLYNSPLHF. DNA for the CDR3: TGTGCCACCAGCACCCAAAGCCCGCTCTATAATTCACCCCTCCACTTT.

By share of the sample, this clonotype is medium-sized. The chain carries TRBV20-1 and TRBJ1-4; the match to TRBD1 covers 7 bases. The CDR3 is 13 residues long. After removal of 6 bases from V and 4 bases from J, the junction contained 5 bases not matched to a gene. Germline V gene lookup returns CDR1 DFQATT and CDR2 SNEGSKA (reference sequence). The CDR3 spells CSAYTGDNEKLFF. The CDR3 nucleotides are TGCAGTGCCTATACAGGGGATAATGAAAAACTGTTTTTT.

Relative to its sample, this clonotype is medium-sized. V and J are TRBV19 and TRBJ1-5; the D is unclear. The germline gives CDR1 LNHDA, CDR2 SQIVND (reference sequence). Trimming pared 3 bases from V and 2 bases from J, leaving 8 bases between. The CDR3 runs 14 residues. The CDR3 region has the DNA TGTGCCAGTAGTATTGGTTATGGCAATCAGCCCCAGCATTTT. Translation: CASSIGYGNQPQHF.

In this sample, this clonotype is medium-sized. The chain couples TRBV10-2 to TRBJ2-2; D is unclear. CDR3 length equals 14 residues. Trimming took 7 bases from V and 1 from J, leaving 10 bases between them. The germline CDR1 and CDR2 sequences are WSHSY and SAAADI. CDR3 protein: CASNGQLNTGELFF. CDR3 nucleotides: TGCGCCAGCAACGGGCAGCTGAACACCGGGGAGCTGTTTTTT.

This sequence joins TRBV15 and TRBJ1-6; D not certain. Germline loops: CDR1 LNHNV, CDR2 YYDKDF (reference sequence). The CDR3 runs to 15 residues. The ends were cut back, 10 bases at V and 3 bases at J, with 16 bases in the middle. CDR3 sequence reads: CASTQSPLYNSPLHF. The CDR3 DNA reads TGTGCCAGCACCCAAAGCCCGCTCTATAATTCACCCCTCCACTTT. Supplemented by reference TRBV15 and TRBJ1-6, the full variable domain reads DAMVIQNPRYQVTQFGKPVTLSCSQTLNHNVMYWYQQKSSQAPKLLFHYYDKDFNNEADTPDNFQSRRPNTSFCFLDIRSPGLGDTAMYLCASTQSPLYNSPLHFGNGTRLTVT.

The J gene is TRBJ1-1, the V gene TRBV29-1, with D tentatively TRBD1 (6 bases). The CDR3 extends over 13 amino acids. The V end lost 7 bases, the J end lost 0 bases, and 12 bases lay between the germline ends. Germline lookup yields CDR1 SQVTM and CDR2 ANQGSEA. This CDR3 reads CSGTGHLNTEAFF. CDR3 coding DNA: TGCAGCGGTACGGGACACCTGAACACTGAAGCTTTCTTT.

Written as DNA, the CDR3 is TGCAGTGCTAGAGTACTAAAAACTAGCGGTACTTCAGATACGCAGTATTTT. Amino acids: CSARVLKTSGTSDTQYF. The chain links TRBV20-1 to TRBJ2-3, with 8 bases fitting TRBD2. Unmatched junction bases numbered 13, after V lost 1 base and J lost 4 bases. This CDR3 is built from 17 residues. In germline, CDR1 is DFQATT, CDR2 SNEGSKA (reference sequence).